This TCR beta chain was sequenced during a study of cytomegalovirus exposure and HLA in healthy donors. Background on the study: Among the 300 to 450 genotyped donors, around 81% were placed in the Caucasian-associated ancestry cluster. Study observations and caveats: CMV serostatus was the only immune exposure information that was available.

With 60 Vbeta and 13 Jbeta primers, the PCR was carried out. The method was immunoSEQ multiplex PCR; TCRdb's version includes in-frame clones alone and lacks a portion of them. The profile shows approximately 150,000 clones, 82% of them singletons. The CDR3 runs to 15 residues. Germline assignment: CDR1 SSHAT and CDR2 FNYEAQ (reference sequence). Donors were ostensibly healthy at sampling, although undocumented immune exposures were probable. As concerns this clone: Its target is not known. A junction end diverges from the germline sequence, so it may reflect a read error.

V is TRBV7-7 and J is TRBJ2-5; 8 nucleotides match TRBD2. Sequencing was carried out using PBMCs. This sequence was found in a male donor in good health and CMV-seronegative. The DNA of the CDR3 is TGTGCTAGCAGCTTAAGAGCGGGAGATGGGGAGACCCAGTACTTC. Its translation: CASSLRAGDGETQYF.